What follows are 23 T cell receptor beta chains derived from one specimen sequenced in a study of PD-L1 blockade in urothelial cancer. Time point noted: peripheral blood 6 weeks after treatment start. The method was immunoSEQ multiplex PCR; TCRdb's version includes in-frame clones alone and lacks a portion of them. This sample has about 120,000 clones, with about 89% found just once. Here the sequenced sample was PBMCs, taken around atezolizumab (anti-PD-L1) treatment. These receptors came from a man aged 60 to 69 with urothelial cancer.

This chain joins TRBV28 and TRBJ1-5; D possibly corresponds to TRBD1 (5 bases). The CDR3 loop spans 12 amino acids. Trimming shortened V by 2 bases and J by 6 bases, and 5 bases separated the two germline ends. The germline gives CDR1 MDHEN, CDR2 SYDVKM. CDR3 bases: TGTGCCAGCAGTTTACAGGGTCAGCCCCAGCATTTT. Encoded protein: CASSLQGQPQHF.

On this clone: A junction boundary mismatches the germline segment, possibly from a read error. The chain joins TRBV28 to TRBJ1-2; TRBD1 aligns across 7 bases. Germline CDR1 and CDR2: MDHEN and SYDVKM. This CDR3 region has 11 residues. This CDR3 is CASSLGGTVLF. The CDR3 DNA reads as TGTGCCAGCAGTCTAGGGGGGACAGTCCTCTTC.

The genes are TRBV15 and TRBJ1-2; TRBD1 might be the D (5 bases). The V gene lost 1 base and the J gene lost 3 bases, with 12 bases spanning the gap. The V gene's germline CDR1 is LNHNV and CDR2 YYDKDF (reference sequence). This CDR3 region has 15 residues. CDR3 loop: CATSRVGREHYGYTF. CDR3 nucleotides: TGTGCCACCAGCAGAGTAGGCAGGGAACACTATGGCTACACCTTC.

V and J are TRBV5-1 and TRBJ1-5; TRBD1 might be the D (5 bases). V gave up 0 bases and J gave up 9 bases, with 16 bases separating them. Germline CDR1 is SGHRS and CDR2 is YFSETQ. This CDR3 is 15 amino acids long. The CDR3 is CASSLAGGDQGPQHF. The CDR3 nucleotides are TGCGCCAGCAGCTTGGCCGGGGGGGACCAGGGGCCCCAGCATTTT.

V gene TRBV6-5 combines with J gene TRBJ1-1, with TRBD1 identical over 11 bases. V gave up 4 bases and J gave up 1 base; unmatched junction bases: 5. The length of the CDR3 is 16 residues. Germline V lookup: CDR1 MNHEY, CDR2 SVGAGI. CDR3 coding DNA: TGTGCCAGCAGTTCCATCGGACAGGGGGCGAACACTGAAGCTTTCTTT. It is translated as CASSSIGQGANTEAFF.

The genes are TRBV29-1 and TRBJ2-7; D remains ambiguous. The CDR3 length is 12 residues. The germline V gene has CDR1 SQVTM and CDR2 ANQGSEA. The germline V and J ends were trimmed by 4 bases and 0 bases, with 7 bases remaining between them. The CDR3 spells CSVGLSSYEQYF. Written as DNA, the CDR3 is TGCAGCGTTGGTCTGAGCTCCTACGAGCAGTACTTC.

This chain joins TRBV16 and TRBJ1-2; 10 positions match TRBD1. This CDR3 region has 15 residues. The germline V gene has CDR1 KGHSY and CDR2 FQNENV. V gave up 0 bases and J gave up 2 bases; unmatched junction bases: 0. CDR3 sequence reads: CASSQSGQGNYGYTF. The DNA of the CDR3 is TGTGCCAGCAGCCAATCGGGACAGGGGAACTATGGCTACACCTTC.

The CDR3 DNA reads TGTGCCAGCAGTTTATCTACAGGAGGGCCCTACGAGCAGTACTTC. Residues: CASSLSTGGPYEQYF. The J gene is TRBJ2-7, the V gene TRBV28; a weak D match, TRBD2 (6 bases). V lost 1 base and J lost 2, with 12 bases in between. The germline gives CDR1 MDHEN, CDR2 SYDVKM. The CDR3 runs to 15 residues. Supplemented by reference TRBV28 and TRBJ2-7, the full variable domain reads DVKVTQSSRYLVKRTGEKVFLECVQDMDHENMFWYRQDPGLGLRLIYFSYDVKMKEKGDIPEGYSVSREKKERFSLILESASTNQTSMYLCASSLSTGGPYEQYFGPGTRLTVT.

The chain carries TRBV13 and TRBJ2-6; TRBD1 agrees at 7 bases. This CDR3 contains 17 residues. J lost 6 bases, V lost 5 bases, and 13 bases had no gene match. Germline CDR1 and CDR2: PRHDT and FYEKMQ (reference sequence). DNA for the CDR3: TGTGCCAGCAGCGAGGGGGCAGCCTCTCTGGTGGCCAACGTCCTGACTTTC. Its protein product is CASSEGAASLVANVLTF.

J is TRBJ2-7 and V is TRBV7-9; perhaps TRBD2 as D (5 bases). Trimming left V 5 bases short and J 0 bases short, with 14 bases between. The CDR3 has 15 residues. Germline assignment: CDR1 SEHNR and CDR2 FQNEAQ (reference sequence). CDR3 loop: CASSPRDRDSYEQYF. CDR3 sequence (DNA): TGTGCCAGCAGCCCCCGGGATCGGGACTCCTACGAGCAGTACTTC.

V usage is TRBV27 and J usage is TRBJ2-1, with D possibly TRBD2 on 5 matching bases. This CDR3 is 15 amino acids long. The germline V and J ends were trimmed by 0 bases and 4 bases, with 10 bases remaining between them. Looked up from germline, CDR1 is MNHEY and CDR2 is SMNVEV (reference sequence). CDR3 residues: CASSLSAGWYNEQFF. The CDR3 nucleotides read TGTGCCAGCAGTTTATCGGCGGGCTGGTACAATGAGCAGTTCTTC.

This chain uses TRBV2 with TRBJ1-3, with a tentative D call TRBD1 (6 bases). The CDR3 consists of 13 residues. Trimming shortened V by 9 bases and J by 0 bases, and 9 bases separated the two germline ends. Germline V lookup: CDR1 SNHLY, CDR2 FYNNEI. CDR3 residues: CARRGSSGNTIYF. For the CDR3, the DNA is TGTGCCAGGAGGGGGAGCTCTGGAAACACCATATATTTT.

This rearrangement joins TRBV11-3 to TRBJ1-2; D not certain. V was cut by 5 bases and J by 8 bases, with 15 bases left in between. Germline CDR1 and CDR2: SGHNT and YENEEA. The CDR3 extends over 13 amino acids. CDR3 DNA: TGTGCCAGCAGCCTCCAGGTTATGGTCGGCTACACCTTC. It specifies CASSLQVMVGYTF.

This clone was recorded a few times. This sequence joins TRBV21-1 and TRBJ1-2; the table's TRBD1 call for D was not verified on the DNA. TRBV21-1 is flagged as a pseudogene. The CDR3 extends over 15 amino acids. CDR3: CASSENRGRRNGYTF. In nucleotides, the CDR3 is TGTGCCAGCAGCGAAAACAGGGGGCGCCGCAATGGCTACACCTTC.

This clone was detected only once. The chain couples TRBV9 to TRBJ2-7, with D possibly matching TRBD1 (5 bases). CDR1 is SGDLS and CDR2 is YYNGEE in the germline V gene. V was trimmed by 4 bases and J by 6 bases, leaving 17 bases between them. The CDR3 runs to 14 residues. The CDR3 nucleotides are TGTGCCAGCAGCCCTGACGGGCTCCAGGGCGAGCAGTACTTC. Amino acid sequence: CASSPDGLQGEQYF.

This clone appeared many times. J is TRBJ2-7 and V is TRBV5-1; D not resolved. Germline V gives CDR1 SGHRS, CDR2 YFSETQ. This CDR3 spans 14 amino acids. The V end lost 4 bases, the J end lost 0 bases, and 11 bases lay between the germline ends. CDR3 nucleotide sequence: TGCGCCAGCAGCCCACCCACAGCCTCCTACGAGCAGTACTTC. Its protein product is CASSPPTASYEQYF.

This clone has a single count. The genes are TRBV19 and TRBJ2-1; 7 positions agree with TRBD2. Germline V gene sequence: CDR1 LNHDA, CDR2 SQIVND (reference sequence). The length of the CDR3 is 17 residues. Trimming removed 6 bases from V and 5 bases from J; junction bases left unmatched: 16. The DNA for the CDR3 is TGTGCCAGTAGATGGGGTTTTGGGCTAGCGGAGGACAATGAGCAGTTCTTC. Protein product: CASRWGFGLAEDNEQFF. The full variable domain, rest sourced from reference TRBV19 and TRBJ2-1, is DGGITQSPKYLFRKEGQNVTLSCEQNLNHDAMYWYRQDPGQGLRLIYYSQIVNDFQKGDIAEGYSVSREKKESFPLTVTSAQKNPTAFYLCASRWGFGLAEDNEQFFGPGTRLTVL.

The CDR3 nucleotides are TGTGCCAGCAGCTACGGGTCAAGTGGGTTTTCTGGAAACACCATATATTTT. This translates into CASSYGSSGFSGNTIYF. This chain connects TRBV11-2 to TRBJ1-3; unclear D gene. There are 17 residues in the CDR3. The V and J ends lost 4 bases and 1 base respectively, with 17 bases between them. CDR1 and CDR2 from the germline V gene are SGHAT and FQNNGV.

The chain uses TRBV12-5 and TRBJ1-5; 8 bases align to TRBD1. CDR3 length equals 15 residues. Trimming at V came to 6 bases and at J to 2 bases, leaving 6 bases not matched to a gene. Germline CDR1 LGHNT, CDR2 FRNRAP. In nucleotides, the CDR3 is TGTGCTAGTGGCTCGGACAGGGAAGGCAATCAGCCCCAGCATTTT. Its translation is CASGSDREGNQPQHF.

V and J are TRBV5-1 and TRBJ2-1, with D perhaps matching TRBD1 (5 bases). This CDR3 comprises 15 residues. CDR1 SGHRS and CDR2 YFSETQ come from the germline V gene. V was cut by 1 base and J by 9 bases, with 17 bases left in between. This CDR3 is CASSLSLGRRGEQFF. For the CDR3, the DNA is TGCGCCAGCAGCTTGTCTCTGGGCCGTAGGGGTGAGCAGTTCTTC.

This chain connects TRBV9 to TRBJ1-2; D not certain. CDR1 and CDR2 from the germline V gene are SGDLS and YYNGEE. V dropped 0 bases and J dropped 0 bases, with 9 bases sitting between them. The CDR3 covers 15 residues. In DNA, the CDR3 is TGTGCCAGCAGCGTAGACGGGAGAACTAACTATGGCTACACCTTC. Translation: CASSVDGRTNYGYTF.

The V gene is TRBV11-2, the J gene TRBJ2-1; 15 bases are shared with TRBD2. CDR3 size: 17 residues. J lost 8 bases, V lost 5 bases, and 10 bases had no gene match. Germline V gene sequence: CDR1 SGHAT, CDR2 FQNNGV. CDR3 DNA sequence: TGTGCCAGCAGCGGGTGGACCGGACTAGCGGGAGGGCATGAGCAGTTCTTC. It codes for CASSGWTGLAGGHEQFF. Variable domain in full (rest from reference TRBV11-2 and TRBJ2-1): EAGVAQSPRYKIIEKRQSVAFWCNPISGHATLYWYQQILGQGPKLLIQFQNNGVVDDSQLPKDRFSAERLKGVDSTLKIQPAKLEDSAVYLCASSGWTGLAGGHEQFFGPGTRLTVL.

V usage is TRBV15 and J usage is TRBJ1-2; 7 bases match TRBD1. V trimming: 1 base; J trimming: 3 bases; junction bases outside the gene matches: 5. CDR1 and CDR2 (germline): LNHNV, YYDKDF (reference sequence). This CDR3 is 15 amino acids long. The CDR3 here is CATSRVGTADYGYTF. In DNA form, the CDR3 reads TGTGCCACCAGCAGAGTTGGGACAGCCGACTATGGCTACACCTTC. Full variable domain (rest looked up from reference TRBV15 and TRBJ1-2): DAMVIQNPRYQVTQFGKPVTLSCSQTLNHNVMYWYQQKSSQAPKLLFHYYDKDFNNEADTPDNFQSRRPNTSFCFLDIRSPGLGDTAMYLCATSRVGTADYGYTFGSGTRLTVV.